Following are 21 T cell receptor beta chains from one sample sequenced in a study of cytomegalovirus exposure and HLA in healthy donors. The PCR ran on 60 Vbeta and 13 Jbeta primers. Libraries were prepared by immunoSEQ multiplex PCR; TCRdb keeps only in-frame clonotypes and omits some of them. The data hold about 170,000 clones, with about 85% observed a single time. The specimen sequenced was PBMCs. All receptors derive from a woman aged 45-59 years in good health and CMV-seropositive.

This chain connects TRBV25-1 to TRBJ2-3; possibly TRBD2 for D (6 bases). Between the trimmed V and J ends, which lost 5 bases and 2 bases, there was a span of 14 bases. The CDR3 has 15 residues. Germline V CDR1 and CDR2: MGHDK, SYGVNS. CDR3 DNA: TGTGCCAGCAGTTGGGGGGAGCGGACCACAGATACGCAGTATTTT. It yields the protein CASSWGERTTDTQYF.

The rearrangement links TRBV19 to TRBJ2-1; D remains unclear. CDR1 and CDR2 (germline): LNHDA, SQIVND (reference sequence). This CDR3 spans 17 amino acids. The V end was cut by 0 bases, the J end by 5 bases, with 17 bases between. The CDR3, as DNA: TGTGCCAGTAGTATAGATGGGCGTCGCGTGGGCCACAATGAGCAGTTCTTC. Translating gives CASSIDGRRVGHNEQFF.

V gene TRBV5-8 combines with J gene TRBJ2-4; 12 positions agree with TRBD2. Trimming removed 0 bases from V and 5 bases from J; junction bases left unmatched: 12. The CDR3 is 19 amino acids. Germline V gene data show CDR1 as SGHTS and CDR2 as YDEGEE. The CDR3 reads CASSLVSSGRALSQNIQYF. The CDR3 nucleotides are TGTGCCAGCAGCTTGGTTTCTAGCGGGAGGGCCCTCTCCCAAAACATTCAGTACTTC. Looking up the rest from reference TRBV5-8 and TRBJ2-4 gives the full variable domain: EAGVTQSPTHLIKTRGQQATLRCSPISGHTSVYWYQQALGLGLQFLLWYDEGEERNRGNFPPRFSGRQFPNYSSELNVNALELEDSALYLCASSLVSSGRALSQNIQYFGAGTRLSVL.

Worth noting for this clone: The sample holds other DNA sequences that translate to the same CDR3. V usage is TRBV18 and J usage is TRBJ2-5; 10 nucleotides align to TRBD1. Germline assignment: CDR1 KGHSH and CDR2 LQKENI. The CDR3 is 15 amino acids. V lost 1 base and J lost 5; bases outside the gene matches: 4. The CDR3 region is CASSPRDRGQETQYF. The DNA for the CDR3 is TGTGCCAGCTCACCACGGGACAGGGGCCAGGAGACCCAGTACTTC.

This chain links TRBV19 with TRBJ1-2; the match to TRBD1 covers 11 bases. The CDR3 covers 16 residues. Germline CDR1 LNHDA, CDR2 SQIVND (reference sequence). The ends lost 4 bases at V and 5 bases at J; junction bases unmatched: 9. CDR3 DNA: TGTGCCAGTAGTAAGGGACAGGGGGGCACTGCGTATGGCTACACCTTC. It specifies CASSKGQGGTAYGYTF.

The chain employs TRBV9 and TRBJ2-1, with TRBD2 identical over 11 bases. V trimming: 7 bases; J trimming: 4 bases; junction bases outside the gene matches: 10. The CDR3 consists of 16 residues. Germline lookup yields CDR1 SGDLS and CDR2 YYNGEE. CDR3 in amino acids: CASGRPGLAAYNEQFF. The CDR3 region has the DNA TGTGCCAGCGGACGACCGGGACTAGCGGCTTACAATGAGCAGTTCTTC.

The chain joins TRBV5-6 to TRBJ1-1; unclear D gene. Germline-derived CDR1 and CDR2 are SGHDT and YYEEEE. CDR3 length: 13 residues. Trimming shortened V by 2 bases and J by 0 bases, and 5 bases separated the two germline ends. This CDR3 is CASSFEVNTEAFF. The CDR3 DNA sequence: TGTGCCAGCAGCTTTGAGGTGAACACTGAAGCTTTCTTT.

This chain uses TRBV10-3 with TRBJ1-3; 8 bases align to TRBD1. Germline CDR1 reads ENHRY; CDR2 reads SYGVKD. This CDR3 region has 15 residues. J gave up 3 bases and V 6 bases, and 7 bases lay outside the gene matches. The CDR3 coding sequence is TGTGCCATCAGGCCTGACAGGGGAAATGGAAACACCATATATTTT. Amino acid sequence: CAIRPDRGNGNTIYF.

As DNA, the CDR3 is TGTGCCAGCAGCCCCCGGCAGCATGCAGGGGAGACCCAGTACTTC. Its protein product is CASSPRQHAGETQYF. This rearrangement joins TRBV6-6 to TRBJ2-5; D possibly corresponds to TRBD1 (5 bases). From germline, CDR1 is MNHNY and CDR2 SVGAGI (reference sequence). Trimming stripped 6 bases from V and 5 bases from J, with 19 bases between. The CDR3 sequence is 15 residues long.

The chain couples TRBV6-1 to TRBJ1-4; TRBD1 is a possible D gene (5 bases). The CDR3 loop spans 17 amino acids. CDR1 MNHNS and CDR2 SASEGT come from the germline V gene. Deletions cut 2 bases from V and 4 bases from J, with 17 bases between. CDR3 nucleotides: TGTGCCAGCAGTGAATTCGGAGCGGGAGGGGTTAATGAAAAACTGTTTTTT. Translated, it gives CASSEFGAGGVNEKLFF.

The V call is TRBV5-1, the J call TRBJ1-5; 12 bases map to TRBD1. In germline, CDR1 is SGHRS, CDR2 YFSETQ. Trimming removed 4 bases from V and 6 bases from J; junction bases left unmatched: 5. The CDR3 has 15 amino acids. CDR3 sequence reads: CASSPGQGAFQPQHF. The CDR3 DNA sequence: TGCGCCAGCAGCCCGGGACAGGGGGCGTTTCAGCCCCAGCATTTT.

The chain uses TRBV7-2 and TRBJ2-1; 11 bases are shared with TRBD2. The CDR3 is made up of 17 amino acids. V was clipped by 6 bases and J by 2 bases; unmatched bases: 9. CDR1 and CDR2 from the germline V gene are SGHTA and FQGNSA. Here the CDR3 reads CASSSRTSGLTYNEQFF. CDR3 sequence (DNA): TGTGCCAGCAGTTCCCGGACTAGCGGGCTAACCTACAATGAGCAGTTCTTC.

The chain carries TRBV19 and TRBJ1-2, with 8 bases fitting TRBD1. The V gene's germline CDR1 is LNHDA and CDR2 SQIVND (reference sequence). The CDR3 sequence is 16 residues long. The V and J ends lost 4 bases and 7 bases, in that order; junction bases with no gene match: 14. The CDR3 loop reads CASSTLMDRARPGYTF. The CDR3 DNA sequence: TGTGCCAGTAGTACCTTAATGGACAGGGCTCGCCCTGGCTACACCTTC.

Remarks on this clone: Its ends do not fully match the called genes, so a read error is possible. The chain has TRBV7-7 and TRBJ2-5; 8 bases map to TRBD2. Looked up from germline, CDR1 is SSHAT and CDR2 is FNYEAQ (reference sequence). This CDR3 region has 13 residues. Written as DNA, the CDR3 is TGTGCTAGCAGCGCAGCGGGGGAAGAGACCCAGTACTTC. Translated: CASSAAGEETQYF.

The chain couples TRBV13 to TRBJ1-2; possibly TRBD1 for D (5 bases). The germline CDR1 and CDR2 sequences are PRHDT and FYEKMQ (reference sequence). Trimming removed 5 bases from V and 7 bases from J, with 11 bases in between. The CDR3 sequence is 12 residues long. The CDR3 protein is CASSRGRPGYTF. CDR3 in DNA: TGTGCCAGCAGCCGGGGGAGGCCTGGCTACACCTTC.

This chain connects TRBV15 to TRBJ1-3, with a possible D match to TRBD1 (6 bases). The length of the CDR3 is 13 residues. The V and J ends lost 3 bases and 4 bases respectively, with 7 bases between them. Germline CDR1 is LNHNV and CDR2 is YYDKDF (reference sequence). CDR3 protein: CATSRGAGNTIYF. CDR3 in DNA: TGTGCCACCAGCAGGGGGGCGGGAAACACCATATATTTT.

The chain couples TRBV7-9 to TRBJ2-7, with 8 positions matching TRBD2. Germline V gene data show CDR1 as SEHNR and CDR2 as FQNEAQ (reference sequence). The V gene end was trimmed by 1 base and the J gene end by 4 bases; junction bases not matched to a gene: 6. The CDR3 contains 15 residues. DNA for the CDR3: TGTGCCAGCAGCTTAGGGGCGGGAGGTGTGTACGAGCAGTACTTC. This encodes CASSLGAGGVYEQYF. Using reference TRBV7-9 and TRBJ2-7 for the parts outside the CDR3, the full variable domain is DTGVSQNPRHKITKRGQNVTFRCDPISEHNRLYWYRQTLGQGPEFLTYFQNEAQLEKSRLLSDRFSAERPKGSFSTLEIQRTEQGDSAMYLCASSLGAGGVYEQYFGPGTRLTVT.

The genes are TRBV5-1 and TRBJ1-1; a possible D gene is TRBD1 (6 bases). With 6 bases removed from V and 1 base from J, the gap between germline ends came to 13 bases. CDR1 is SGHRS, CDR2 YFSETQ, per germline. The CDR3 covers 14 residues. In DNA, the CDR3 is TGCGCCAGCAAAATGGGACACTCGAACACTGAAGCTTTCTTT. Residues: CASKMGHSNTEAFF.

The chain joins TRBV10-1 to TRBJ2-5, with 12 positions matching TRBD2. The end of the DNA fits TRBJ2-7 better, so the J call may be wrong. Per germline, CDR1 WNHNN and CDR2 SYGVQD (reference sequence). The CDR3 sequence is 17 residues long. The CDR3: CASSECTSGRPTYEQYF. The CDR3 nucleotides read TGCGCCAGCAGTGAGTGTACTAGCGGGAGGCCAACCTACGAGCAGTACTTC.

This chain connects TRBV7-2 to TRBJ2-1; 7 bases line up with TRBD1. Germline CDR1 and CDR2: SGHTA and FQGNSA. CDR3 size: 15 residues. The J segment lost 0 bases and the V segment lost 5 bases, leaving 4 bases of the junction unmatched. CDR3 protein: CASSATGVSYNEQFF. As DNA, the CDR3 is TGTGCCAGCAGCGCTACAGGGGTCTCCTACAATGAGCAGTTCTTC.

CDR3: CARSSHWVASSHEQFF. As DNA, the CDR3 is TGTGCCAGAAGCTCCCACTGGGTAGCTAGCTCCCATGAGCAGTTCTTC. This chain links TRBV5-3 with TRBJ2-1; D might be TRBD2 (5 bases). TRBV5-3 is known as an ORF, though its function is uncertain. The germline V and J ends were trimmed by 3 bases and 8 bases, with 21 bases remaining between them. This CDR3 region has 16 residues.